This entry features one T cell receptor beta chain sequence. What this receptor recognizes is not known. No clone much larger than this one lies a single base away; base qualities are absent. Collaborating institutions collected whole blood in K2EDTA tubes following their own protocols. For TCRbeta analysis, collaborators shipped samples in one of three forms: frozen whole blood, isolated PBMCs, or DNA extracted from either of those sample types. These data come from a study of blood T cell repertoires in COVID-19 (dated by TCRdb to between 2020 and 2021). General notes on the study: Collaborator samples came from the United States, Italy and Spain and covered acute and convalescent phases of COVID-19. The dataset comprised deeply sampled blood TCRbeta repertoires from subjects exposed to, actively infected with, or recovered from COVID-19. The repertoires were released in a freely available public database meant as a resource for research on the immune response to SARS-CoV-2. HLA class I and class II types, where available, came from metadata supplied by the sample provider rather than from assay-based typing. Nearly every sample came with metadata listing a de-identified subject ID, COVID-19 status, age in years and sex. The samples were drawn from two sources: the first 160 participants of the ongoing ImmuneRACE study, and fewer than 1,500 subjects contributed by 6 global collaborators. The prospective study material was composed of cDNA or gDNA derived from T cells, B-cell-depleted T cells, or PBMCs.

The V end loses 4 bases and the J end loses 5 bases, and a stretch of 17 bases separates them. The CDR3 spans 15 residues, from the cysteine through the phenylalanine. This entry keeps only the CDR3 DNA: 45 bases, framed from base 1. Results and caveats for the whole study, not just this receptor: The amount of clinical and demographic metadata varied by source and participant and was provided uncurated.

TCRbeta CDR3 regions were amplified from genomic DNA by means of the immunoSEQ Assay, a bias-controlled multiplex PCR. For the original study's pipeline: Within the assay, amplification of reference gene primers was used to estimate how many nucleated cells each sample contained. To quantify the absolute abundance of each unique TCRbeta CDR3 rearrangement, sequence reads were collapsed and filtered. For each sample, productive Simpson clonality was calculated by taking the square root of Simpson's diversity index across productive rearrangements. The source is immuneACCESS, and TCRdb retained only in-frame sequences with V and J called. Part of the clones is not carried over; for the studies checked, unresolved V genes explain less than half of this, and the remainder is unexplained. V, J and clone size were drawn from that table, and D and trimming were deduced from the DNA. This sample has approximately 52,000 clones in its table, and over 75% of those were observed once. About a sixth of the sample is taken by the ten largest.

The chain employs TRBV23-1 and TRBJ1-1, with the identity of the D gene unclear. TRBV23-1 is marked as an open reading frame, function uncertain. The receptor was derived from a human donor with active COVID-19. The donor label of this sample is uncertain. Sample: peripheral blood. The DNA is as follows: TGCGCCAGCAGTCGTCTCCTTTTAAAGAGAACTGAAGCTTTCTTT. The encoded protein is CASSRLLLKRTEAFF.